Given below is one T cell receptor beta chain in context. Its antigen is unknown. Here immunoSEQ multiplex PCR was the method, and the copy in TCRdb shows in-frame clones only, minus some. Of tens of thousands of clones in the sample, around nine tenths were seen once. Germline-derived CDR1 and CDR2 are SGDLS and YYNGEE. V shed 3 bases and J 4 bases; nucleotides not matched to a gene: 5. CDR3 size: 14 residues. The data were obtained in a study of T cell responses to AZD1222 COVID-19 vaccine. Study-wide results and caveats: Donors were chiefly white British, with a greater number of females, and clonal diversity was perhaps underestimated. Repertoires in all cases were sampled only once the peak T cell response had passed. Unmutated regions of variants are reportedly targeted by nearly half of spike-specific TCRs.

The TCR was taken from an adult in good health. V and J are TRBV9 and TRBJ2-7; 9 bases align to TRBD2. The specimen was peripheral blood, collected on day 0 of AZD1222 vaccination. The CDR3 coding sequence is TGTGCCAGCAGCGCCCTAGCGGGACCGTACGAGCAGTACTTC. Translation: CASSALAGPYEQYF.